The sequence of this TCR beta chain was determined in a study of T cells after posttransplantation cyclophosphamide. With regard to this clone: Its cognate antigen is unknown.

CDR3 size: 15 residues. V shed 4 bases, J shed 14 bases, and the junction held 14 bases outside the gene matches. The germline CDR1 and CDR2 sequences are SGHRS and YFSETQ. A marrow graft followed busulfan-fludarabine conditioning, with cyclophosphamide on days +3 and +4. Data came from immunoSEQ multiplex PCR; TCRdb stores just in-frame clones and leaves some out. In the table there are about 43,000 clones, 90% of which are singletons. General study results and limits: Recipient CMV seropositivity and CMV reactivation strongly tracked TRB clonality. Later post-transplant blood repertoires were often dominated by donor CD8+ memory clones.

The chain couples TRBV5-1 to TRBJ1-6; TRBD1 matches at 8 bases. The sequencing here drew on PBMCs, taken less than 70 days after allogeneic stem cell transplant with posttransplant cyclophosphamide. This TCR was recovered from a male patient aged 60 to 75 who received an allogeneic stem cell transplant from a related donor and was CMV-positive. The graft donor may account for some of the T cells. Written as DNA, the CDR3 is TGCGCCAGCAGCGCAGGACAGGGAGCCCTTCTGGCCCTCCACTTT. It encodes CASSAGQGALLALHF.